These T cell receptor beta chains were read from a single sample in a study of regulatory T cells in long-lasting Graves disease. TCRdb reanalysed the multiplex PCR reads using MiXCR and keeps one entry per CDR3 protein. The sample lists more than 450,000 distinct CDR3 sequences; around 11% were seen once. In addition, the sample was reused for a study of T cells in Graves' hyperthyroidism and ophthalmopathy.

This specimen consisted of peripheral blood mononuclear cells (PBMCs), obtained at new diagnosis, from a patient treated with antithyroid drugs. The receptors shown here come from a woman in her 30s with Graves disease. CDR3s include the opening cysteine and the closing phenylalanine or tryptophan. D genes are given only for firm matches. Rows give clone size only sometimes, using once, few, many, or a class for an expanded clone.

NA	TRBV29-1	few	TRBJ1-2	TGCAGCGTTGAGAGAAACGGCGCTAACTATGGCTACACCTTC	CSVERNGANYGYTF
TRBD2	TRBV7-8	many	TRBJ2-2	TGTGCCAGCTTGTCCCGTTTCGGCGGGAGGACCGGGGAGCTGTTTTTT	CASLSRFGGRTGELFF
NA	TRBV11-2	many	TRBJ2-7	TGTGCCAGCAGCTTTGGGACCGAGCAGTACTTC	CASSFGTEQYF
TRBD1	TRBV27	few	TRBJ1-1	TGTGCCTGCAGTCCGTACAGGGGGCAGGTGAACACTGAAGCTTTCTTT	CACSPYRGQVNTEAFF
TRBD1	TRBV5-1	few	TRBJ1-2	TGCGCCAGCAGCCGCGGCACAGGGGTGAACTATGGCTACACCTTC	CASSRGTGVNYGYTF
NA	TRBV6-1	many	TRBJ2-5	TGTGCCAGCAGTATCCACGACCTGGGAGTAGAGACCCAGTACTTC	CASSIHDLGVETQYF
TRBD2	TRBV18	many	TRBJ2-3	TGTGCCAGCTCACCACTAGCTAGCGGGACAGATACGCAGTATTTT	CASSPLASGTDTQYF
NA	TRBV14	NA	TRBJ1-1	TGTGCCAGCAGCCAATTTCCAATAGACAGTAACACTGAAGCTTTCTTT	CASSQFPIDSNTEAFF
NA	TRBV15	few	TRBJ2-3	TGTGCCACCAGCAGAGATATAGGCTCCCTCACAGATACGCAGTATTTT	CATSRDIGSLTDTQYF
NA	TRBV12-3/TRBV12-4	many	TRBJ2-5	TGTGCCAGCAGTTTTAGCACGATCCCCGCCCAAGAGACCCAGTACTTC	CASSFSTIPAQETQYF
NA	TRBV20-1	many	TRBJ1-1	TGCAGTGCTAAAGTCACCTCAGCTACTGAAGCTTTCTTT	CSAKVTSATEAFF
NA	TRBV30	many	TRBJ2-4	TGTGCCTGGAGGACGGAAAACATTCAGTACTTC	CAWRTENIQYF
NA	TRBV6-1	many	TRBJ1-6	TGTGCCAGCAGTCCTCTTTTACGGGATTCACCCCTCCACTTT	CASSPLLRDSPLHF
NA	TRBV4-1	NA	TRBJ2-1	TGCGCCAGCAGCCAAGAAGAGGTCACTTACAATGAGCAGTTCTTC	CASSQEEVTYNEQFF
TRBD2	TRBV19	NA	TRBJ2-1	TGTGCCAGTAGTATAGTGGCGGGAGCATCCGCCCTCAATGAGCAGTTCTTC	CASSIVAGASALNEQFF
TRBD2	TRBV27	few	TRBJ2-3	TGTGCCAGCAGTCTTAGCGGGAACTCAGATACGCAGTATTTT	CASSLSGNSDTQYF
TRBD2	TRBV2	many	TRBJ2-1	TGTGCCAGCAGTGGGACTAGCCCCTCCTACAATGAGCAGTTCTTC	CASSGTSPSYNEQFF
NA	TRBV2	many	TRBJ1-5	TGTGCCAGCAGTGAGGGGCACAATCAGCCCCAGCATTTT	CASSEGHNQPQHF
NA	TRBV6-6	many	TRBJ1-5	TGTGCCAGCAGTTACTCGATGGGCGCAGCCCAGCATTTT	CASSYSMGAAQHF
NA	TRBV13	many	TRBJ2-7	TGTGCCAGCAGCTTTGGTCTAGTCGACGAGCAGTACTTC	CASSFGLVDEQYF
NA	TRBV19	NA	TRBJ2-7	TGTGCCAGTAGTCTACTCATGACAGGATCAACCTACGAGCAGTACTTC	CASSLLMTGSTYEQYF